The 18 T cell receptor beta chains in this list originate from one sample, sequenced in a study of blood T cell repertoires in COVID-19. Libraries were prepared by immunoSEQ multiplex PCR; TCRdb keeps only in-frame clonotypes and omits some of them. The sample has about 56,000 clones, almost 85% seen once. The sequencing sample was made of peripheral blood. The receptors were sampled from an elderly woman with acute or convalescent COVID-19.

The chain couples TRBV24-1 to TRBJ2-2, with a possible D match to TRBD2 (5 bases). The germline V gene encodes CDR1 KGHDR and CDR2 SFDVKD. The CDR3 has 14 residues. V was shortened by 5 bases and J by 7 bases, with 13 bases between the two germline ends. CDR3 nucleotide sequence: TGTGCCACCAGTGGGCAAGGGAGAGGCGGGGAGCTGTTTTTT. Residues: CATSGQGRGGELFF.

This chain connects TRBV25-1 to TRBJ1-2; D gene unclear. V was pared by 5 bases and J by 7 bases, with 17 bases between. Germline V gene sequence: CDR1 MGHDK, CDR2 SYGVNS. The CDR3 is 14 residues long. The CDR3 region is CASSTSPAPGGYTF. In DNA, the CDR3 is TGTGCCAGCAGTACTTCCCCGGCCCCGGGTGGCTACACCTTC.

This clone came up many times. The chain is built from TRBV9 and TRBJ2-1; 8 bases are shared with TRBD2. V lost 1 base to trimming and J lost 3 bases; unmatched junction nucleotides: 6. CDR1 and CDR2 (germline): SGDLS, YYNGEE. The CDR3 extends over 16 amino acids. The CDR3 loop is CASSVKVAGFYNEQFF. In nucleotides, the CDR3 is TGTGCCAGCAGCGTAAAGGTAGCGGGATTCTACAATGAGCAGTTCTTC. Filled out from reference TRBV9 and TRBJ2-1, the complete variable domain reads DSGVTQTPKHLITATGQRVTLRCSPRSGDLSVYWYQQSLDQGLQFLIQYYNGEERAKGNILERFSAQQFPDLHSELNLSSLELGDSALYFCASSVKVAGFYNEQFFGPGTRLTVL.

The rearrangement joins TRBV6-5 to TRBJ1-1; 9 bases map to TRBD1. The trim removed 6 bases at V and 4 bases at J, leaving 6 bases unmatched. Germline V gene data show CDR1 as MNHEY and CDR2 as SVGAGI. This CDR3 is 14 amino acids long. The CDR3 region has the DNA TGTGCCAGCAGGCGGACAGGGGTTATCACTGAAGCTTTCTTT. Translating it yields CASRRTGVITEAFF.

The CDR3, as DNA: TGTGCCAGCAGCCAAGATACCAGGGCTAACTATGGCTACACCTTC. Its translation: CASSQDTRANYGYTF. This chain joins TRBV3-1 (or the pseudogene TRBV3-2) and TRBJ1-2, with D possibly TRBD1 on 5 matching bases. CDR1 is LGHDT, CDR2 YNNKEL, per germline (reference sequence). This CDR3 is 15 amino acids long. With 0 bases removed from V and 0 bases from J, the gap between germline ends came to 8 bases.

The chain links TRBV3-1 (or the pseudogene TRBV3-2) to TRBJ1-1; TRBD1 is a possible D gene (5 bases). This CDR3 contains 11 residues. The germline V gene encodes CDR1 LGHDT and CDR2 YNNKEL (reference sequence). V gave up 5 bases and J gave up 8 bases, with 9 bases separating them. Written as DNA, the CDR3 is TGTGCCAGCAGCTTCAGGACAGAAGCTTTCTTT. Translation: CASSFRTEAFF.

This clone occurred a few times. The chain employs TRBV5-1 and TRBJ1-1; D is undetermined. Germline V gives CDR1 SGHRS, CDR2 YFSETQ. This CDR3 is built from 12 residues. V shed 0 bases and J shed 8 bases, with 8 bases lying between them. The CDR3 here is CASSLAGSEAFF. CDR3 nucleotide sequence: TGCGCCAGCAGCTTGGCCGGGTCAGAAGCTTTCTTT.

The rearrangement joins TRBV9 to TRBJ1-2; D may be TRBD1 (5 bases). The germline gives CDR1 SGDLS, CDR2 YYNGEE. The CDR3 has 14 residues. V was pared by 0 bases and J by 4 bases, with 10 bases between. The CDR3 region has the DNA TGTGCCAGCAGCGTAGCTTCGACAGCCTATGGCTACACCTTC. It codes for CASSVASTAYGYTF.

The rearrangement uses TRBV4-1 and TRBJ2-1, with TRBD2 matching over 8 bases. Germline-derived CDR1 and CDR2 are MGHRA and YSYEKL. V lost 1 base to trimming and J lost 10 bases; unmatched junction nucleotides: 9. The CDR3 length is 15 residues. The DNA of the CDR3 is TGCGCCAGCAGCCAAGTAGACGGGGGGGCAGGGGAGCAGTTCTTC. It yields the protein CASSQVDGGAGEQFF.

This rearrangement joins TRBV2 to TRBJ1-6; D is uncertain. Between the trimmed V and J ends, which lost 2 bases and 4 bases, there was a span of 9 bases. CDR1 and CDR2 (germline): SNHLY, FYNNEI. This CDR3 has 15 amino acids. Here the CDR3 DNA reads TGTGCCAGCAGTGAACCAAGCGCTTATAATTCACCCCTCCACTTT. Translation gives CASSEPSAYNSPLHF.

The chain couples TRBV5-4 to TRBJ1-6; TRBD1 aligns across 10 bases. The V segment lost 3 bases and the J segment 9 bases; nucleotides outside the gene matches: 9. The CDR3 is 16 amino acids. Germline assignment: CDR1 SGHNT and CDR2 YYREEE (reference sequence). Here the CDR3 DNA reads TGTGCCAGCAGCTACCTAAAGGGACAGGGGACTTCACCCCTCCACTTT. It encodes CASSYLKGQGTSPLHF. The full variable domain, completed using reference TRBV5-4 and TRBJ1-6, is ETGVTQSPTHLIKTRGQQVTLRCSSQSGHNTVSWYQQALGQGPQFIFQYYREEENGRGNFPPRFSGLQFPNYSSELNVNALELDDSALYLCASSYLKGQGTSPLHFGNGTRLTVT.

The chain uses TRBV28 and TRBJ2-3, with D hard to call. V was shortened by 5 bases and J by 6 bases, with 9 bases between the two germline ends. This CDR3 region has 12 residues. The germline V gene has CDR1 MDHEN and CDR2 SYDVKM. CDR3: CASSQLRDTQYF. DNA of the CDR3: TGTGCCAGCAGTCAGCTGAGGGATACGCAGTATTTT.

The V gene is TRBV19, the J gene TRBJ1-1; no clear D gene. CDR1 LNHDA and CDR2 SQIVND come from the germline V gene (reference sequence). Trimming removed 1 base at V and 9 bases at J, with 15 bases between. The CDR3 has 14 amino acids. CDR3 coding DNA: TGTGCCAGTAGTATAGCAATATTCGAGCCCCAAGCTTTCTTT. Protein: CASSIAIFEPQAFF. The complete variable domain, with remaining parts taken from reference TRBV19 and TRBJ1-1, reads DGGITQSPKYLFRKEGQNVTLSCEQNLNHDAMYWYRQDPGQGLRLIYYSQIVNDFQKGDIAEGYSVSREKKESFPLTVTSAQKNPTAFYLCASSIAIFEPQAFFGQGTRLTVV.

The chain uses TRBV6-1 and TRBJ1-1; D possibly corresponds to TRBD1 (5 bases). CDR1 is MNHNS and CDR2 is SASEGT in the germline V gene. The CDR3 has 14 residues. V dropped 1 base and J dropped 1 base, with 7 bases sitting between them. Written as DNA, the CDR3 is TGTGCCAGCAGTGAAGGGACAAAGAACACTGAAGCTTTCTTT. It is translated as CASSEGTKNTEAFF.

The genes are TRBV5-1 and TRBJ1-2; weak D call: TRBD1 (6 bases). Germline values: CDR1 SGHRS, CDR2 YFSETQ. Trimming removed 4 bases from V and 8 bases from J, with 15 bases in between. The CDR3 contains 13 residues. The CDR3 DNA reads TGCGCCAGCAGCCCGTCAGGGGCGCAGGGCTACACCTTC. It yields the protein CASSPSGAQGYTF.

The chain uses TRBV3-1 (or the pseudogene TRBV3-2) and TRBJ2-1; TRBD1 might be the D (6 bases). CDR1 LGHDT and CDR2 YNNKEL come from the germline V gene (reference sequence). This CDR3 has 16 residues. Between the trimmed V and J ends, which lost 3 bases and 1 base, there was a span of 13 bases. CDR3 in amino acids: CASSHVPGESYNEQFF. In DNA form, the CDR3 reads TGTGCCAGCAGCCATGTTCCAGGGGAGTCCTACAATGAGCAGTTCTTC.

This clone has only a few counts. V usage is TRBV5-1 and J usage is TRBJ1-1, with D maybe TRBD1 (6 bases). CDR3 size: 16 residues. Looked up from germline, CDR1 is SGHRS and CDR2 is YFSETQ. Trimming stripped 4 bases from V and 1 base from J, with 17 bases between. The DNA of the CDR3 is TGCGCCAGCAGCGGGACCGGGACACAGAGGAACACTGAAGCTTTCTTT. It codes for CASSGTGTQRNTEAFF.

J is TRBJ2-1 and V is TRBV19; 9 bases match TRBD2. This CDR3 has 16 amino acids. V was pared by 4 bases and J by 4 bases, with 8 bases of the junction left unmatched. Germline assignment: CDR1 LNHDA and CDR2 SQIVND (reference sequence). The CDR3 loop is CASSTPRTSVYNEQFF. CDR3 bases: TGTGCCAGTAGTACCCCCCGGACTAGCGTATACAATGAGCAGTTCTTC. The full variable domain, completed using reference TRBV19 and TRBJ2-1, is DGGITQSPKYLFRKEGQNVTLSCEQNLNHDAMYWYRQDPGQGLRLIYYSQIVNDFQKGDIAEGYSVSREKKESFPLTVTSAQKNPTAFYLCASSTPRTSVYNEQFFGPGTRLTVL.